These 3 T cell receptor beta chains share one sample of origin, sequenced in a study of cytotoxic CD8 clonotypes in ibrutinib-treated CLL. Libraries were prepared by immunoSEQ multiplex PCR; TCRdb keeps only in-frame clonotypes and omits some of them. This sample has 150,000 or so clones, with about 70% found just once. Material: PBMCs, obtained after 24 months of ibrutinib treatment. Receptor source: a human donor with chronic lymphocytic leukemia.

This clone was counted between two and nine times. The chain links TRBV7-9 to TRBJ1-1; D is unclear. Trimming removed 2 bases at V and 4 bases at J, with 8 bases between. CDR1 is SEHNR, CDR2 FQNEAQ, per germline (reference sequence). The CDR3 has 13 residues. CDR3 bases: TGTGCCAGCAGCTTAAGAGGATTCACTGAAGCTTTCTTT. Translation gives CASSLRGFTEAFF.

The gene calls are TRBV6-1 and TRBJ2-7, with D maybe TRBD1 (6 bases). The germline gives CDR1 MNHNS, CDR2 SASEGT. V lost 3 bases and J 0 bases, leaving 15 bases between the germline ends. This CDR3 is 16 amino acids long. The CDR3 loop reads CASSDPDSSSSYEQYF. In nucleotides, the CDR3 is TGTGCCAGCAGTGACCCGGACAGCTCAAGCTCCTACGAGCAGTACTTC.

The CDR3 DNA is TGTGCCAGCAGTTTAGGCGGGAGGGCGGCAGATACGCAGTATTTT. The encoded protein is CASSLGGRAADTQYF. The chain links TRBV27 to TRBJ2-3; 9 bases agree with TRBD2. V dropped 2 bases and J dropped 4; count of bases not matched to a gene: 4. The CDR3 extends over 15 amino acids. Germline lookup yields CDR1 MNHEY and CDR2 SMNVEV (reference sequence).